Listed below are T cell receptor beta chains from one sample, sequenced in a study of CD8 T cells in ankylosing spondylitis. TCRdb re-analysed the 5' RACE reads in MiXCR, keeping a single row per CDR3 protein. The sample lists approximately 150,000 distinct CDR3 sequences, under 35% seen once, with around 6% in the top ten. The source material was synovial fluid, either unsorted or a sorted T cell fraction (not recorded which). All receptors derive from a male donor with ankylosing spondylitis. Each CDR3 is given with its conserved first and last residue. Fields, in order: clone size, V gene, D gene, J gene, CDR3 protein, CDR3 DNA. D genes are given only for firm matches. Expanded clones get a size class; other rows say once, few or many, or leave the size out.

few	TRBV7-7	NA	TRBJ2-5	CASSRDQIQETQYF	TGTGCTAGCAGCCGAGATCAAATCCAAGAGACCCAGTACTTC
NA	TRBV28	TRBD2	TRBJ2-1	CASSPGGLAGVGEQFF	TGTGCCAGCAGCCCAGGAGGACTAGCGGGAGTGGGTGAGCAGTTCTTC
few	TRBV6-2/TRBV6-3	TRBD1	TRBJ1-2	CASSSPWDRDYRTYGYTF	TGTGCCAGCAGTTCGCCTTGGGACAGGGATTATCGAACCTATGGCTACACCTTC
NA	TRBV4-1	TRBD1	TRBJ2-2	CASSQVRGSTGELFF	TGCGCCAGCAGCCAAGTCAGGGGGAGCACCGGGGAGCTGTTTTTT
NA	TRBV3-1	NA	TRBJ1-6	CASSQSKGVASPLHF	TGTGCCAGCAGCCAATCCAAGGGAGTCGCTTCACCCCTCCACTTT
many	TRBV20-1	NA	TRBJ1-2	CSASMSGRGGGYGYTF	TGCAGTGCTAGTATGTCAGGCCGAGGGGGTGGTTATGGCTACACCTTC
few	TRBV28	NA	TRBJ1-3	CASTGGLGNTIYF	TGTGCCAGCACGGGGGGGCTTGGAAACACCATATATTTT
many	TRBV7-7	NA	TRBJ2-2	CASSSWGPTSNTGELFF	TGTGCTAGCAGCTCGTGGGGGCCCACCTCGAACACCGGGGAGCTGTTTTTT
NA	TRBV7-9	TRBD1	TRBJ1-2	CASSYDPGTGGYGYTF	TGTGCCAGCAGCTACGACCCCGGGACAGGGGGTTATGGCTACACCTTC
NA	TRBV7-3	TRBD2	TRBJ2-7	CASSPTSGSSYEQYF	TGTGCCAGCAGCCCTACTAGCGGGAGCTCCTACGAGCAGTACTTC
many	TRBV7-6	TRBD1	TRBJ2-7	CASSLRQGAEQYF	TGTGCCAGCAGCTTGAGACAGGGGGCCGAGCAGTACTTC
few	TRBV12-3/TRBV12-4	NA	TRBJ1-1	CASSFRTEAFF	TGTGCCAGCAGTTTTAGGACTGAAGCTTTCTTT
NA	TRBV9	NA	TRBJ1-4	CASSVGDRDLNEKLFF	TGTGCCAGCAGCGTAGGAGACCGAGACCTTAATGAAAAACTGTTTTTT
few	TRBV5-1	NA	TRBJ2-1	CASSSGGGDYNEQFF	TGCGCCAGCTCAAGTGGTGGTGGGGATTACAATGAGCAGTTCTTC